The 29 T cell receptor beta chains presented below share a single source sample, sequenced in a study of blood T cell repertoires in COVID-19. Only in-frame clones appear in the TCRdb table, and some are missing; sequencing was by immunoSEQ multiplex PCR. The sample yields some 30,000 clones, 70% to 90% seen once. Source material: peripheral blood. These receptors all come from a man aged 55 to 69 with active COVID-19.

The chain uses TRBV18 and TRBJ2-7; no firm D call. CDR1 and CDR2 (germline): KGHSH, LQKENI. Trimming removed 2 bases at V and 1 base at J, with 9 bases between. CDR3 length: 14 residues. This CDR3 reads CASSPDPVSYEQYF. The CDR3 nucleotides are TGTGCCAGCTCACCAGATCCGGTTTCCTACGAGCAGTACTTC.

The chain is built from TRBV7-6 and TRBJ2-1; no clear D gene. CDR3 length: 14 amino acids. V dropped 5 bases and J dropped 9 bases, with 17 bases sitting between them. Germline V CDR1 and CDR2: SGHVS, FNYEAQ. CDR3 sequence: CASSPVNARGEQFF. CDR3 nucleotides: TGTGCCAGCAGCCCGGTCAACGCTAGAGGTGAGCAGTTCTTC.

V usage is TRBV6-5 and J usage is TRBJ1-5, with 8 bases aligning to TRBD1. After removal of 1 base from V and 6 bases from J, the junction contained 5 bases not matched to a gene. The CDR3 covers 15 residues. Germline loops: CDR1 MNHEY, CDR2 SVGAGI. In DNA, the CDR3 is TGTGCCAGCAGTTACTATCAGGGGGCTGGTCAGCCCCAGCATTTT. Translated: CASSYYQGAGQPQHF.

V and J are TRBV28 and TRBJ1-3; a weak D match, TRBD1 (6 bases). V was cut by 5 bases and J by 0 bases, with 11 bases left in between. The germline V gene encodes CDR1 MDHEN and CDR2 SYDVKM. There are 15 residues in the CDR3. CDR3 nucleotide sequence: TGTGCCAGCAGTCCTCAGGGGTCCTCTGGAAACACCATATATTTT. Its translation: CASSPQGSSGNTIYF.

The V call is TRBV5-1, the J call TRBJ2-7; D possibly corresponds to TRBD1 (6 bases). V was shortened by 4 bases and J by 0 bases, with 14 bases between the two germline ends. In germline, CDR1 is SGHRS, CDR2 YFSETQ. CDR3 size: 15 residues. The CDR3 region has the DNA TGCGCCAGCAGCCGGAACGGACAGAGCTCCTACGAGCAGTACTTC. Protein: CASSRNGQSSYEQYF. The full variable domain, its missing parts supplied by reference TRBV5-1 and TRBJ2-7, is KAGVTQTPRYLIKTRGQQVTLSCSPISGHRSVSWYQQTPGQGLQFLFEYFSETQRNKGNFPGRFSGRQFSNSRSEMNVSTLELGDSALYLCASSRNGQSSYEQYFGPGTRLTVT.

CDR3 sequence (DNA): TGTGCCAGCAGCGTCGGACTTCTCTTAGGCACAGATACGCAGTATTTT. Its translation is CASSVGLLLGTDTQYF. The chain combines TRBV9 with TRBJ2-3; a possible D gene is TRBD2 (5 bases). The germline V gene encodes CDR1 SGDLS and CDR2 YYNGEE. Trimming took 2 bases from V and 1 from J, leaving 14 bases between them. The CDR3 totals 16 residues. The variable domain in full, completed from reference TRBV9 and TRBJ2-3, reads DSGVTQTPKHLITATGQRVTLRCSPRSGDLSVYWYQQSLDQGLQFLIQYYNGEERAKGNILERFSAQQFPDLHSELNLSSLELGDSALYFCASSVGLLLGTDTQYFGPGTRLTVL.

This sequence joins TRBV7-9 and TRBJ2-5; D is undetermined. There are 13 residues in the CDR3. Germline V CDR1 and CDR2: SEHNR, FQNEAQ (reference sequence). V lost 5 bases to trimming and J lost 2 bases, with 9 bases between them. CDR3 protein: CASSLPPQETQYF. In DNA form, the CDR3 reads TGTGCCAGCAGCCTACCCCCACAAGAGACCCAGTACTTC.

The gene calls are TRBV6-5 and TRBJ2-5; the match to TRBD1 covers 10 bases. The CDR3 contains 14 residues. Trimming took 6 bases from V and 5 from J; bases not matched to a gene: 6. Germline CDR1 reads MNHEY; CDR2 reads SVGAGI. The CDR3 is CASRDRGRGETQYF. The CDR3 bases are TGTGCCAGCAGAGACAGGGGGCGCGGTGAGACCCAGTACTTC.

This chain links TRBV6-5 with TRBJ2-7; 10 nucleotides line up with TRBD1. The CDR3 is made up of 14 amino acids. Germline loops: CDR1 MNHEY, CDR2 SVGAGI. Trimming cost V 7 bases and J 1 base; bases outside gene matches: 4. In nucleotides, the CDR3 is TGTGCCAGCAATACGGGACAGGGGTCCTACGAGCAGTACTTC. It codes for CASNTGQGSYEQYF.

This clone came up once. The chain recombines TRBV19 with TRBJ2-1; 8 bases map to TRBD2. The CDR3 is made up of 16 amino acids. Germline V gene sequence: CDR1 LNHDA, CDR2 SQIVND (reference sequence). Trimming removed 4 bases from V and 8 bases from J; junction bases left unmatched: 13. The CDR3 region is CASSTKLAVPSHEQFF. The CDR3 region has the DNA TGTGCCAGTAGTACAAAACTAGCGGTACCGTCTCATGAGCAGTTCTTC.

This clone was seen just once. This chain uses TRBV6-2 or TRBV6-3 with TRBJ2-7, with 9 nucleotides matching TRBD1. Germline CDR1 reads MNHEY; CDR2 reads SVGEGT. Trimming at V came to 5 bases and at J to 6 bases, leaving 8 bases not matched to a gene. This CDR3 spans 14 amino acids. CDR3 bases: TGTGCCAGCAGTGAGGGACAGGGAGATGGCGAGCAGTACTTC. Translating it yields CASSEGQGDGEQYF.

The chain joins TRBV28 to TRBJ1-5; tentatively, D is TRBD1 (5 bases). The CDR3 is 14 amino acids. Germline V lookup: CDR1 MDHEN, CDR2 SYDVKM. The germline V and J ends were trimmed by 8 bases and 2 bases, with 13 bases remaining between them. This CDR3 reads CASGSGGGNQPQHF. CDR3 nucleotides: TGTGCCAGCGGGTCCGGGGGTGGCAATCAGCCCCAGCATTTT. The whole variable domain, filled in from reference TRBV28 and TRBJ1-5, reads DVKVTQSSRYLVKRTGEKVFLECVQDMDHENMFWYRQDPGLGLRLIYFSYDVKMKEKGDIPEGYSVSREKKERFSLILESASTNQTSMYLCASGSGGGNQPQHFGDGTRLSIL.

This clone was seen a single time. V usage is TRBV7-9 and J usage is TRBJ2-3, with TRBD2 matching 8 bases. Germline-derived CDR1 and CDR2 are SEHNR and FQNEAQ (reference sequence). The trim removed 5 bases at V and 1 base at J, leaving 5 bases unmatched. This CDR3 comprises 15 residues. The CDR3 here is CASSPGRAGTDTQYF. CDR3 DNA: TGTGCCAGCAGCCCCGGGAGGGCGGGCACAGATACGCAGTATTTT.

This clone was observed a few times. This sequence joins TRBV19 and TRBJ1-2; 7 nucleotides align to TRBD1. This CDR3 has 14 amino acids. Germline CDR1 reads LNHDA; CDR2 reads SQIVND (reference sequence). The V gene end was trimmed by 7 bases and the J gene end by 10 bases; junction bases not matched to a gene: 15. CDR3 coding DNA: TGTGCCAGTACCCCAGGGGGGCCAGCGCGTGACTACACCTTC. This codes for CASTPGGPARDYTF.

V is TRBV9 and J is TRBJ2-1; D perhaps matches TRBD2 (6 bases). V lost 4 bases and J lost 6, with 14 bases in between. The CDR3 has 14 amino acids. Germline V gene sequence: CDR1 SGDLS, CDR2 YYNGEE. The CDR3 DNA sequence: TGTGCCAGCAGCCCAGGACTAAATCGCAATGAGCAGTTCTTC. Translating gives CASSPGLNRNEQFF. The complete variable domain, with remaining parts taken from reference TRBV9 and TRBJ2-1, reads DSGVTQTPKHLITATGQRVTLRCSPRSGDLSVYWYQQSLDQGLQFLIQYYNGEERAKGNILERFSAQQFPDLHSELNLSSLELGDSALYFCASSPGLNRNEQFFGPGTRLTVL.

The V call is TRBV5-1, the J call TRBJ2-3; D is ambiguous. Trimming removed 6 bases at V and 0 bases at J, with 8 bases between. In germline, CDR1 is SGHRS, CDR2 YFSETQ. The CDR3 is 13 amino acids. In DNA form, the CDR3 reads TGCGCCAGCATGCCGACTAGCACAGATACGCAGTATTTT. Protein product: CASMPTSTDTQYF.

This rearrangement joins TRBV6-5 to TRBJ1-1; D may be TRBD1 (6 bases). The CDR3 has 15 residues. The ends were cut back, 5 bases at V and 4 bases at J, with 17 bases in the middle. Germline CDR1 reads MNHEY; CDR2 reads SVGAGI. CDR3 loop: CASSLVQGVGTEAFF. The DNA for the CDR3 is TGTGCCAGCAGTCTAGTACAGGGCGTTGGCACTGAAGCTTTCTTT.

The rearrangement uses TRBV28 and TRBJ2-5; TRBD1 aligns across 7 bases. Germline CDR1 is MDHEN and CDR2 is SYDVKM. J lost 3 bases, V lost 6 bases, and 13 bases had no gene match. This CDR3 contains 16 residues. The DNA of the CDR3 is TGTGCCAGCAGGACCGAGGGTTGGGACAGAAAAGAGACCCAGTACTTC. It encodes CASRTEGWDRKETQYF.

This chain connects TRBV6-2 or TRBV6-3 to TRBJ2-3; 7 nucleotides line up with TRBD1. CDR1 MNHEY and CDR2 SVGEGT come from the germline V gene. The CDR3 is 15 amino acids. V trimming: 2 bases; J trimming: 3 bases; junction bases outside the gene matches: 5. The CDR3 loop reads CASSYQQGRTDTQYF. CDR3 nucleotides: TGTGCCAGCAGTTACCAACAGGGGAGAACAGATACGCAGTATTTT.

The CDR3 DNA reads TGTGCCAGTAGTATAGAGGCCGGGAGGCCGCGTAGCACAGATACGCAGTATTTT. It yields the protein CASSIEAGRPRSTDTQYF. The chain uses TRBV19 and TRBJ2-3, with 7 bases identical to TRBD2. This CDR3 comprises 18 residues. V shed 0 bases and J 0 bases; nucleotides not matched to a gene: 9. The V gene's germline CDR1 is LNHDA and CDR2 SQIVND (reference sequence).

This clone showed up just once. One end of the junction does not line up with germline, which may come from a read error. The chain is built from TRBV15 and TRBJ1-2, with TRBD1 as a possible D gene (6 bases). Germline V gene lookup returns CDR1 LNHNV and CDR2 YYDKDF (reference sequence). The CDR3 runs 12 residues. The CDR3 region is CATSSPKQGWLF. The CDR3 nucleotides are TGTGCCACCAGCAGCCCTAAACAGGGTTGGCTATTC.

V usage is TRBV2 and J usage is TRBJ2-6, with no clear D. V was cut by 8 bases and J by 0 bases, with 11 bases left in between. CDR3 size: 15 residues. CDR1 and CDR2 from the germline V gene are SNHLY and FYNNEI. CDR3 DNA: TGTGCCAGCCACTATAAGCCCTCTGGGGCCAACGTCCTGACTTTC. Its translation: CASHYKPSGANVLTF.

This CDR3 is CASKGLARITDTQYF. In DNA form, the CDR3 reads TGTGCCAGCAAGGGACTAGCGAGAATCACAGATACGCAGTATTTT. This rearrangement joins TRBV27 to TRBJ2-3, with 10 nucleotides matching TRBD2. V gave up 7 bases and J gave up 2 bases; unmatched junction bases: 6. The CDR3 is 15 amino acids. The germline V gene encodes CDR1 MNHEY and CDR2 SMNVEV (reference sequence).

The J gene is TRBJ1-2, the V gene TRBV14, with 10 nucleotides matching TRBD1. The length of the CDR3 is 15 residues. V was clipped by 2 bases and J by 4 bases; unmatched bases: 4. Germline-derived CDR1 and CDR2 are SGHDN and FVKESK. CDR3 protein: CASSQSGTGAYGYTF. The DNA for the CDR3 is TGTGCCAGCAGCCAATCCGGGACAGGGGCCTATGGCTACACCTTC.

CDR3 sequence reads: CASSNGGAQETQYF. DNA for the CDR3: TGTGCCAGCAGCAACGGGGGGGCCCAAGAGACCCAGTACTTC. V and J are TRBV5-5 and TRBJ2-5; 8 bases match TRBD2. From germline, CDR1 is SGHKS and CDR2 YYEKEE (reference sequence). The ends lost 4 bases at V and 1 base at J; junction bases unmatched: 3. The CDR3 length is 14 residues.

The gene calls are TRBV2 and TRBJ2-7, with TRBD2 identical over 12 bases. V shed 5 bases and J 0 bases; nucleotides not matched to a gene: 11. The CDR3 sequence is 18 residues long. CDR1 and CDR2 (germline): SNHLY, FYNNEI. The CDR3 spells CASSFTVTSGSSSYEQYF. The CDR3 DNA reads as TGTGCCAGCAGTTTCACAGTGACTAGCGGGAGCTCCTCCTACGAGCAGTACTTC.

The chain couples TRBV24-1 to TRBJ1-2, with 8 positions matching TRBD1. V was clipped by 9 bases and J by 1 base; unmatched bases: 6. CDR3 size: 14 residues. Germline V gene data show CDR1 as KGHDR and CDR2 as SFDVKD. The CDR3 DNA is TGTGCCACCGCACCGGGACAGGTTAACTATGGCTACACCTTC. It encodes CATAPGQVNYGYTF.

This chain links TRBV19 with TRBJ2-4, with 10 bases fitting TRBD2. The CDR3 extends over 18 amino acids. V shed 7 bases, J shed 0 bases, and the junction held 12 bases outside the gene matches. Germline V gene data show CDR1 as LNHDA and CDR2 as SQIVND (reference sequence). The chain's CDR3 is CASTGPAGGRIAKNIQYF. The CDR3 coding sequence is TGTGCCAGTACCGGGCCAGCGGGAGGGCGGATAGCCAAAAACATTCAGTACTTC.

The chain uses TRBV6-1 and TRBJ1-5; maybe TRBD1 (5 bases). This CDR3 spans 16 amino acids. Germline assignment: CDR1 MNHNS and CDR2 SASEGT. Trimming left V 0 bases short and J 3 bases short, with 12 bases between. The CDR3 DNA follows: TGTGCCAGCAGTGAAGCCGGTCCAGGGCTCAATCAGCCCCAGCATTTT. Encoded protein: CASSEAGPGLNQPQHF.